This TCR beta chain was sequenced in a study of cytomegalovirus exposure and HLA in healthy donors. This clone turned up a few times. 60 Vbeta and 13 Jbeta primers were used in PCR. The repertoire was sequenced with immunoSEQ multiplex PCR; TCRdb's copy has only in-frame clones and lacks some. The repertoire holds 100,000 to 150,000 clones, with approximately 78% as singletons. Material: PBMCs. The clonotype originates from a human donor in good health.

CDR3 in DNA: TGTGCCTGGAGTGGCGAGGTCTTAACCTACGAGCAGTACTTC. Its protein product is CAWSGEVLTYEQYF. The genes are TRBV30 and TRBJ2-7; D is ambiguous. CDR1 and CDR2 (germline): GTSNPN, SVGIG (reference sequence). The V end lost 1 base, the J end lost 2 bases, and 12 bases lay between the germline ends. The CDR3 contains 14 residues.